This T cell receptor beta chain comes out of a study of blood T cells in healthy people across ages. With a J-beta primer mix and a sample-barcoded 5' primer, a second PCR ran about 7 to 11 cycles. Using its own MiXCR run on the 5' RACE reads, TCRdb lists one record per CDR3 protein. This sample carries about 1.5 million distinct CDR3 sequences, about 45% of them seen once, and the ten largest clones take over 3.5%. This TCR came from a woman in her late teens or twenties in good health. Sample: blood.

CDR3 region: CSAATDFSNQPQHF. Written as DNA, the CDR3 is TGCAGTGCTGCGACTGATTTTAGCAATCAGCCCCAGCATTTT. The chain has TRBV20-1 and TRBJ1-5; D is unresolved. The germline V and J ends were trimmed by 5 bases and 0 bases, with 11 bases remaining between them. The CDR3 is made up of 14 amino acids. Germline V gene sequence: CDR1 DFQATT, CDR2 SNEGSKA (reference sequence).